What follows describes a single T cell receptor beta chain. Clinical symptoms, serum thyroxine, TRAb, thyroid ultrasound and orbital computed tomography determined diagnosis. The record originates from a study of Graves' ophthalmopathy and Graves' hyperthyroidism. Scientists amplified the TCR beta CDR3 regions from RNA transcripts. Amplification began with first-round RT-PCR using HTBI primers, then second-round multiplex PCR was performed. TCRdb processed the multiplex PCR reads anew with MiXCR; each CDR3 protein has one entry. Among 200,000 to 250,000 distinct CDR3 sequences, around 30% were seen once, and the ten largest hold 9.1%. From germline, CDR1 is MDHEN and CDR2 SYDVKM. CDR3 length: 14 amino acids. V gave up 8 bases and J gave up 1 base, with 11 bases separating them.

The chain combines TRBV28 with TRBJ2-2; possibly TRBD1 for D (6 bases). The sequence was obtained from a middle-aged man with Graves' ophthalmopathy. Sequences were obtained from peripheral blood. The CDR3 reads CASRTGQNTGELFF. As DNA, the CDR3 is TGTGCCAGCCGTACGGGACAGAACACCGGGGAGCTGTTTTTT.